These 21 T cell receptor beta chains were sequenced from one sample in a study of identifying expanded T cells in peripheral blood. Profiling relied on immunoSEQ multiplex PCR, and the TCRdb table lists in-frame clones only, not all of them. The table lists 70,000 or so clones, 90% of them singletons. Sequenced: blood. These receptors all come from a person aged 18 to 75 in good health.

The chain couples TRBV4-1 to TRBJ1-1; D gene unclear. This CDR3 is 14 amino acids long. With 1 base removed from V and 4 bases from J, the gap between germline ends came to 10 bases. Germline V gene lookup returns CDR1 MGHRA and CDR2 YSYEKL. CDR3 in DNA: TGCGCCAGCAGCCAAGTAGCCGGGAGCACTGAAGCTTTCTTT. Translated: CASSQVAGSTEAFF.

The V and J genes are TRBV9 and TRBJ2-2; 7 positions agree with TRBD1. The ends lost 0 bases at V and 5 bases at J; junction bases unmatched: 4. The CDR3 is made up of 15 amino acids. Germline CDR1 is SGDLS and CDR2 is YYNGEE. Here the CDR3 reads CASSVGGGGTGELFF. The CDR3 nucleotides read TGTGCCAGCAGCGTAGGAGGGGGCGGTACCGGGGAGCTGTTTTTT.

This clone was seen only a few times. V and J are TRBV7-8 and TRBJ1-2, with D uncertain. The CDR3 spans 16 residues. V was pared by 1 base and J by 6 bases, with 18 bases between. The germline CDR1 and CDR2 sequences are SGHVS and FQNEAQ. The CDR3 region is CASSLGEGPRVDGYTF. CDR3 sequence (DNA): TGTGCCAGCAGCTTAGGGGAGGGTCCCCGGGTTGATGGCTACACCTTC.

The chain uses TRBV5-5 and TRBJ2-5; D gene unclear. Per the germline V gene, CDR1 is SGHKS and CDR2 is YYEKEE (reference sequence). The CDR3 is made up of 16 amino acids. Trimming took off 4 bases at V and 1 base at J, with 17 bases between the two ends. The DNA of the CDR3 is TGTGCCAGCAGCCGCGGAGACATGTGGTCCCAAGAGACCCAGTACTTC. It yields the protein CASSRGDMWSQETQYF.

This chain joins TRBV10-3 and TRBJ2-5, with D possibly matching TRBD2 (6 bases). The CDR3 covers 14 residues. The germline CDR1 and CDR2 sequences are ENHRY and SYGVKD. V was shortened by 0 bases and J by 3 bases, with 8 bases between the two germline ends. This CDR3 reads CAISESGGKETQYF. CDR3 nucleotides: TGTGCCATCAGTGAGTCTGGCGGGAAAGAGACCCAGTACTTC.

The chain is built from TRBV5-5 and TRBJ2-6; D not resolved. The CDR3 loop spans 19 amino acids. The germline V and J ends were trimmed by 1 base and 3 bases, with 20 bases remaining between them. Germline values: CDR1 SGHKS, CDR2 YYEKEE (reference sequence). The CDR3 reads CASSLFFLATFSGANVLTF. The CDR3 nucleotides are TGTGCCAGCAGCTTGTTCTTCCTGGCAACCTTTAGTGGGGCCAACGTCCTGACTTTC.

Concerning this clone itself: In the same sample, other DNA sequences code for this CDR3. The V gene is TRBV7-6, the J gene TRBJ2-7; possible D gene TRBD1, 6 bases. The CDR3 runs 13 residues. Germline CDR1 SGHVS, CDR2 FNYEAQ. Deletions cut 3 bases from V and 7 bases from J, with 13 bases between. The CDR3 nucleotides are TGTGCCAGCAGCTTGGAACAGGGTCGAGAGCAGTACTTC. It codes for CASSLEQGREQYF.

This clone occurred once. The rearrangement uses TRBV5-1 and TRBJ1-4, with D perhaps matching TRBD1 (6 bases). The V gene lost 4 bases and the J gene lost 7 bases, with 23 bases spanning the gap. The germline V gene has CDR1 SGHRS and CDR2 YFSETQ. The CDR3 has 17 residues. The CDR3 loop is CASSPKTLQGGTEKLFF. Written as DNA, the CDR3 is TGCGCCAGCAGCCCCAAGACCCTACAGGGAGGTACTGAAAAACTGTTTTTT.

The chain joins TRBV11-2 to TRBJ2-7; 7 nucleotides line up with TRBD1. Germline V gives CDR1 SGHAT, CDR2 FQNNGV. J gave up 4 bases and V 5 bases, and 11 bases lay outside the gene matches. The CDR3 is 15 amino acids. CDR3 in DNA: TGTGCCAGCAGCCCAAGAACGGGACAGTCTTACGAGCAGTACTTC. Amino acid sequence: CASSPRTGQSYEQYF. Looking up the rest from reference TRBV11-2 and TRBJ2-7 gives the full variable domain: EAGVAQSPRYKIIEKRQSVAFWCNPISGHATLYWYQQILGQGPKLLIQFQNNGVVDDSQLPKDRFSAERLKGVDSTLKIQPAKLEDSAVYLCASSPRTGQSYEQYFGPGTRLTVT.

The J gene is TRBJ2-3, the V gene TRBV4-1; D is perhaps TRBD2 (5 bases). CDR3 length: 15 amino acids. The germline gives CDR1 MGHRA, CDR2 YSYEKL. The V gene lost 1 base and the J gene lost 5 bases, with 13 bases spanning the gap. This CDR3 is CASSQVGLQGDTQYF. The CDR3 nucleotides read TGCGCCAGCAGCCAAGTAGGACTCCAAGGAGATACGCAGTATTTT.

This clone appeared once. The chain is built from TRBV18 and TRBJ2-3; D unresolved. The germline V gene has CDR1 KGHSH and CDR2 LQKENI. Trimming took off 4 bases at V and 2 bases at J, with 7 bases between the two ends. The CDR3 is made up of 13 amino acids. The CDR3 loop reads CASSRVVTDTQYF. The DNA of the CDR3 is TGTGCCAGCTCACGAGTAGTCACAGATACGCAGTATTTT.

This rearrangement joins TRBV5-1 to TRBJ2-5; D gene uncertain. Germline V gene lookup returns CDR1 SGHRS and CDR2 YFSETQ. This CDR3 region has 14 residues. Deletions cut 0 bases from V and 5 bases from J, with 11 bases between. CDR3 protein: CASSLGSTRETQYF. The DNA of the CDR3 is TGCGCCAGCAGCTTGGGGTCCACCCGGGAGACCCAGTACTTC.

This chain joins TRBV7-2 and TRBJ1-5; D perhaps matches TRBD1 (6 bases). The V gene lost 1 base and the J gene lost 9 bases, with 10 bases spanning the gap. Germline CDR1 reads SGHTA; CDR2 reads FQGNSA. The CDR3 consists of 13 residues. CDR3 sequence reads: CASSLGGGRPQHF. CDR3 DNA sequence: TGTGCCAGCAGCTTAGGAGGGGGGCGGCCCCAGCATTTT.

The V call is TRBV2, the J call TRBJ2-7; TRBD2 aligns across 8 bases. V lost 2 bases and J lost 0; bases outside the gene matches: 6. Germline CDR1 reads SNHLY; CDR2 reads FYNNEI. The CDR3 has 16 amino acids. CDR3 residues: CASSENLRGDSYEQYF. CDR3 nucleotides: TGTGCCAGCAGTGAAAATCTGCGGGGGGACTCCTACGAGCAGTACTTC.

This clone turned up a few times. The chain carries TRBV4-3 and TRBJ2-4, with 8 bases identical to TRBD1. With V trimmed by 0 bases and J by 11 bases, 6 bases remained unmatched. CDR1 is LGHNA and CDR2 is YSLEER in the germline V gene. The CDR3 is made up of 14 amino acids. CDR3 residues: CASSQEVQGGVQYF. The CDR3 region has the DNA TGCGCCAGCAGCCAAGAGGTACAGGGGGGAGTTCAGTACTTC.

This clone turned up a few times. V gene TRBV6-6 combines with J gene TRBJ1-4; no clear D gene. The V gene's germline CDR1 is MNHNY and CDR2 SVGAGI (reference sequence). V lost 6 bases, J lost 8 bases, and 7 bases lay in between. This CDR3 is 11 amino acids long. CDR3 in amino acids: CASRLGEKLFF. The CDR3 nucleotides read TGTGCCAGCAGGCTAGGGGAAAAACTGTTTTTT.

Here the CDR3 reads CASSTRGARPSGRADTQYF. Written as DNA, the CDR3 is TGTGCCAGTAGTACCCGAGGGGCTCGGCCTAGCGGGAGGGCAGATACGCAGTATTTT. This chain links TRBV19 with TRBJ2-3, with 12 bases matching TRBD2. Trimming at V came to 4 bases and at J to 4 bases, leaving 15 bases not matched to a gene. The germline V gene has CDR1 LNHDA and CDR2 SQIVND (reference sequence). The CDR3 consists of 19 residues.

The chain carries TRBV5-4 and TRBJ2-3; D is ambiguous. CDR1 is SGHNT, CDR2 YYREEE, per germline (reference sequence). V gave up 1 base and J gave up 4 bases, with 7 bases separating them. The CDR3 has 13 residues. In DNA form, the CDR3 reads TGTGCCAGCAGCTTGTACTTTTCAGATACGCAGTATTTT. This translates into CASSLYFSDTQYF.

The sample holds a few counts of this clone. CDR3 in DNA: TGTGCCAGCTCACCGAAACACTTCAGGGACCCAAATTCACCCCTCCACTTT. As protein: CASSPKHFRDPNSPLHF. The chain combines TRBV18 with TRBJ1-6; perhaps TRBD1 as D (5 bases). Per germline, CDR1 KGHSH and CDR2 LQKENI. CDR3 length equals 17 residues. V gave up 3 bases and J gave up 7 bases, with 19 bases separating them.

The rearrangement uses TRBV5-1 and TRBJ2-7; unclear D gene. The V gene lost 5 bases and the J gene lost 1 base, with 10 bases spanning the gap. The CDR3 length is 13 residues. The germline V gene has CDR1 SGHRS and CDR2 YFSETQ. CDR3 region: CASRTASSYEQYF. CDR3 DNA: TGCGCCAGCAGGACGGCGTCATCCTACGAGCAGTACTTC. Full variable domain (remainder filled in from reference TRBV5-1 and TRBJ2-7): KAGVTQTPRYLIKTRGQQVTLSCSPISGHRSVSWYQQTPGQGLQFLFEYFSETQRNKGNFPGRFSGRQFSNSRSEMNVSTLELGDSALYLCASRTASSYEQYFGPGTRLTVT.

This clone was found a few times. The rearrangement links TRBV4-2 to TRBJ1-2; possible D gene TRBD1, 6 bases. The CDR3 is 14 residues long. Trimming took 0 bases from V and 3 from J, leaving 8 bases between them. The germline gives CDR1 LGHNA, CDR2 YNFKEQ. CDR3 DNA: TGTGCCAGCAGCCAAGAACAGGGTGACTATGGCTACACCTTC. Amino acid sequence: CASSQEQGDYGYTF.